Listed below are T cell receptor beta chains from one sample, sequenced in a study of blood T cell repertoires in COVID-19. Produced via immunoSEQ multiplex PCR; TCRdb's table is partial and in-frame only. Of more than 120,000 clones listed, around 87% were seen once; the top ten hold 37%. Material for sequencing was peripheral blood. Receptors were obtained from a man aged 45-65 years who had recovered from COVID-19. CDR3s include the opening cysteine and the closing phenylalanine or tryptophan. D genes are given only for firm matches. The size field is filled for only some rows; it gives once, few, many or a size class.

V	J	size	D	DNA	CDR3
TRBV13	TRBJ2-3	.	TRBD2	TGTGCCAGCAGCTCAACCGGGACTAGCGGGGGGGATTCAACAGATACGCAGTATTTT	CASSSTGTSGGDSTDTQYF
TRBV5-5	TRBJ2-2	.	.	TGTGCCAGCAGCCCGGAAGGGGCCGGGGAGCTGTTTTTT	CASSPEGAGELFF
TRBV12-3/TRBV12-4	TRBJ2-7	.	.	TGTGCCAGCACCTCATCCGGCTACGAGCAGTACTTC	CASTSSGYEQYF
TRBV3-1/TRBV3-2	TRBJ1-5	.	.	TGTGCCAGCAGCCAAGATATTAGCGGGAATCAGCCCCAGCATTTT	CASSQDISGNQPQHF
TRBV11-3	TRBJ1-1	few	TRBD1	TGTGCCAGCAGCATACCCCGACAGGGTTCGTCTGAAGCTTTCTTT	CASSIPRQGSSEAFF
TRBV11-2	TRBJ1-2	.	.	TGTGCCAGCAGCTTACAGCGCAACTATGGCTACACCTTC	CASSLQRNYGYTF
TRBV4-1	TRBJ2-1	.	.	TGCGCCAGCAGCCTTCCGGGACTCGGAGCCGATGAGCAGTTCTTC	CASSLPGLGADEQFF
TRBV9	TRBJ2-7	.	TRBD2	TGTGCCAGCAGCGCTAGCGGACTCTTGGACGAGCAGTACTTC	CASSASGLLDEQYF
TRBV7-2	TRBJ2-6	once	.	TGTGCCAGCAGCTTAGTGGGGGGCTCTGGGGCCAACGTCCTGACTTTC	CASSLVGGSGANVLTF
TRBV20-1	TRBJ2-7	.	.	TGCAGTGCTAGTACAGGGACCACCTACGAGCAGTACTTC	CSASTGTTYEQYF
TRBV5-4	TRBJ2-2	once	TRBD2	TGTGCCAGCAGCTGGGCCGGGACTAGCGGGGGAACCGGGGAGCTGTTTTTT	CASSWAGTSGGTGELFF
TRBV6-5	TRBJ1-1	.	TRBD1	TGTGCCAGCAGTTACGGACAGGGATGGACTGAAGCTTTCTTT	CASSYGQGWTEAFF
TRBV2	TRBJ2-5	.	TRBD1	TGTGCCAGCAGTGCCCGGGACAGCCAAGAGACCCAGTACTTC	CASSARDSQETQYF
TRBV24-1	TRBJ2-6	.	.	TGTGCCACCAGTGAGGGGAGGACCGGCCCTGGGGCCAACGTCCTGACTTTC	CATSEGRTGPGANVLTF
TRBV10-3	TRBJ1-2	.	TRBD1	TGTGCCATCAGCGAGGGGACAGGAGCTAACTATGGCTACACCTTC	CAISEGTGANYGYTF
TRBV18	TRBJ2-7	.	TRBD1	TGTGCCAGCTCACCACAGGGACAGAGCTACGAGCAGTACTTC	CASSPQGQSYEQYF
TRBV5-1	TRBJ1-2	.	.	TGCGCCAGCAGCTTGGATCCGGGAACTGTGGGCTACACCTTC	CASSLDPGTVGYTF
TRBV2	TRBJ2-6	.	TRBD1	TGTGCCCTCCGGGACAGGGGGCCTGGGGCCAACGTCCTGACTTTC	CALRDRGPGANVLTF
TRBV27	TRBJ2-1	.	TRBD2	TGTGCCAGCTCCTTCGGGGGGGTTTCGACTAATGAGCAGTTCTTC	CASSFGGVSTNEQFF
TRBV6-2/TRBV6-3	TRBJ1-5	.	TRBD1	TGTGCCAGCAGTCAAGACAGGGGGCTAGGGCAGCCCCAGCATTTT	CASSQDRGLGQPQHF
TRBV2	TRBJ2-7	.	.	TGTGCCAGCAGTGGGAACCCTCGACAGGAGCTCTACGAGCAGTACTTC	CASSGNPRQELYEQYF
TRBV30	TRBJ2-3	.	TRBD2	TGTGCCTGGAATAGCCGGGGGGGGCCGGATACGCAGTATTTT	CAWNSRGGPDTQYF
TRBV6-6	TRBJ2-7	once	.	TGTGCCAGCAGTTTACAGGGCCCCGTCGAGCAGTACTTC	CASSLQGPVEQYF
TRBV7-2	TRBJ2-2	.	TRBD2	TGTGCCAGCAGCTTAATTGCGGGGGTTGGTACCGGGGAGCTGTTTTTT	CASSLIAGVGTGELFF
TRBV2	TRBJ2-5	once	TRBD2	TGTGCCAGCAGAGGGACTAGACAAGAGACCCAGTACTTC	CASRGTRQETQYF
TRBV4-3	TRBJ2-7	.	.	TGCGCCAGCAGCCAAGATGAGGCGCATTACGAGCAGTACTTC	CASSQDEAHYEQYF
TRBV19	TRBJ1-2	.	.	TGTGCCAGTAGTATAGATCCCCAGTCTGACTATGGCTACACCTTC	CASSIDPQSDYGYTF
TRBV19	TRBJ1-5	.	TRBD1	TGTGCCAGTAGTAAGGGACAGGGGAATTTCCTTGGAAACCAGCCCCAGCATTTT	CASSKGQGNFLGNQPQHF
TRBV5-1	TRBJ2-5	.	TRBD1	TGCGCCAGCAGCCCCACTACGACAGGGGGCGAGGAGACCCAGTACTTC	CASSPTTTGGEETQYF
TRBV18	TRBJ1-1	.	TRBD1	TGTGCCAGCTCACAATCGACAGGGAAGAACACTGAAGCTTTCTTT	CASSQSTGKNTEAFF
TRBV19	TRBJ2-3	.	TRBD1	TGTGCCAGTAGTACAGGGACAGGGGGGGCCTCTAGCACAGATACGCAGTATTTT	CASSTGTGGASSTDTQYF
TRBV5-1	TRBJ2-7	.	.	TGCGCCAGCAGCCCTCGAGGAGGTACCACCTACGAGCAGTACTTC	CASSPRGGTTYEQYF
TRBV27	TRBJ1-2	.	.	TGTGCCAGCAGTTTACAGGGAACCGTCTATGGCTACACCTTC	CASSLQGTVYGYTF
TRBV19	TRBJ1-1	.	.	TGTGCCAGTAGTATTATGGCTGGGAGCACTGAAGCTTTCTTT	CASSIMAGSTEAFF
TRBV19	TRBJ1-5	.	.	TGTGCCAGTAGTAAACAGGGCGACCAGCCCCAGCATTTT	CASSKQGDQPQHF
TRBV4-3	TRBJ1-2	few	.	TGCGCCAGCAGCCGCCTGGAGGGTTCTGACTACACCTTC	CASSRLEGSDYTF
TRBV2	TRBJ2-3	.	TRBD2	TGTGCCAGCAGTGCCACGAAACTAGCGGGGGGAATAGATACGCAGTATTTT	CASSATKLAGGIDTQYF
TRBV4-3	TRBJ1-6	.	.	TGCGCCAGCAGCCAAGACCTGGGGCAGGGTTCCTATAATTCACCCCTCCACTTT	CASSQDLGQGSYNSPLHF
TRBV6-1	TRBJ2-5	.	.	TGTGCCAGCAGTGACGGGAGTGGGGTGGAAGAGACCCAGTACTTC	CASSDGSGVEETQYF
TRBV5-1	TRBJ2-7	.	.	TGCGCCAGCAGCTTGGCCCCAGAAAACTACGAGCAGTACTTC	CASSLAPENYEQYF
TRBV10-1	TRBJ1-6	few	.	TGCGCCAGCAGTGTACGGGATTCACCCCTCCACTTT	CASSVRDSPLHF